This entry lists 8 T cell receptor beta chains sequenced from one sample in a study of T cell repertoires in cytomegalovirus infection. From the reads, TCRdb called clonotypes with MiXCR, one entry per CDR3 protein. The sample has some 77,000 distinct CDR3 sequences, about 3.8% seen once. The specimen sequenced was PBMCs. These receptors were obtained from a human donor in good health (CMV status not recorded). Some clones in this sample may be carry-over from other donors' samples.

This clonotype was counted at least ten times. This chain links TRBV11-2 with TRBJ2-5, with D perhaps matching TRBD1 or TRBD2 (6 bases each). V gave up 4 bases and J gave up 1 base, with 16 bases separating them. Germline assignment: CDR1 SGHAT and CDR2 FQNNGV. The CDR3 is 16 residues long. CDR3: CASSSRGGRFQETQYF. Here the CDR3 DNA reads TGTGCCAGCAGCTCCCGAGGGGGGCGGTTCCAAGAGACCCAGTACTTC.

Many counts were recorded for this clonotype. The CDR3 loop is CARPGHLSRTEPEKLFF. The CDR3 nucleotides read TGTGCCAGACCGGGACACCTTTCAAGAACCGAGCCTGAAAAACTGTTTTTT. The V gene is TRBV2, the J gene TRBJ1-4; D may be TRBD1 (6 bases). The V end was cut by 9 bases, the J end by 7 bases, with 27 bases between. CDR1 and CDR2 (germline): SNHLY, FYNNEI. This CDR3 is 17 amino acids long.

In its sample, this clonotype was seen many times. The chain uses TRBV7-9 and TRBJ1-1, with D unclear. The germline gives CDR1 SEHNR, CDR2 FQNEAQ (reference sequence). The CDR3 spans 14 residues. Trimming pared 2 bases from V and 4 bases from J, leaving 11 bases between. CDR3 in DNA: TGTGCCAGCAGCTTAAGCGGAGATTTCACTGAAGCTTTCTTT. This gives the protein CASSLSGDFTEAFF. The variable domain in full, with the rest retrieved from reference TRBV7-9 and TRBJ1-1, is DTGVSQNPRHKITKRGQNVTFRCDPISEHNRLYWYRQTLGQGPEFLTYFQNEAQLEKSRLLSDRFSAERPKGSFSTLEIQRTEQGDSAMYLCASSLSGDFTEAFFGQGTRLTVV.

This clonotype was seen repeatedly, ten times or more. V gene TRBV4-3 combines with J gene TRBJ2-7; no clear D. This CDR3 comprises 16 residues. The V gene lost 0 bases and the J gene lost 7 bases, with 19 bases spanning the gap. From germline, CDR1 is LGHNA and CDR2 YSLEER. CDR3 DNA: TGCGCCAGCAGCCAAGATCCTGGCCTCGGTATTTTGGAGCAGTACTTC. The encoded protein is CASSQDPGLGILEQYF.

This clonotype has at least ten counts. The chain joins TRBV11-2 to TRBJ2-5; D may match TRBD1 or TRBD2 (5 bases each). The germline V gene has CDR1 SGHAT and CDR2 FQNNGV. CDR3 length equals 15 residues. The germline V and J ends were trimmed by 0 bases and 4 bases, with 12 bases remaining between them. CDR3 residues: CASSLDRTGTETQYF. The CDR3 coding sequence is TGTGCCAGCAGCTTAGATCGGACCGGGACAGAGACCCAGTACTTC.

This clonotype was seen at least ten times. This sequence joins TRBV7-9 and TRBJ2-5; D unresolved. With 4 bases removed from V and 5 bases from J, the gap between germline ends came to 8 bases. The germline gives CDR1 SEHNR, CDR2 FQNEAQ (reference sequence). This CDR3 region has 12 residues. The CDR3 is CASSSSAETQYF. The CDR3 region has the DNA TGTGCCAGCAGCTCCAGCGCGGAGACCCAGTACTTC.

This clonotype was seen repeatedly, ten times or more. The chain couples TRBV10-3 to TRBJ2-6, with D maybe TRBD1 (6 bases). V was shortened by 4 bases and J by 0 bases, with 7 bases between the two germline ends. CDR1 and CDR2 from the germline V gene are ENHRY and SYGVKD. The length of the CDR3 is 15 residues. The CDR3 spells CAISGTVSGANVLTF. The CDR3, as DNA: TGTGCCATCAGTGGGACAGTCTCTGGGGCCAACGTCCTGACTTTC.

This clonotype has a count of ten or more. The J gene is TRBJ1-2, the V gene TRBV7-2; 7 positions agree with TRBD1. Germline CDR1 SGHTA, CDR2 FQGNSA. The CDR3 has 15 amino acids. V shed 1 base and J 8 bases; nucleotides not matched to a gene: 10. CDR3 bases: TGTGCCAGCAGCTTAGTTATAGGGGGCGGGAGAGGCTACACCTTC. Translation gives CASSLVIGGGRGYTF.